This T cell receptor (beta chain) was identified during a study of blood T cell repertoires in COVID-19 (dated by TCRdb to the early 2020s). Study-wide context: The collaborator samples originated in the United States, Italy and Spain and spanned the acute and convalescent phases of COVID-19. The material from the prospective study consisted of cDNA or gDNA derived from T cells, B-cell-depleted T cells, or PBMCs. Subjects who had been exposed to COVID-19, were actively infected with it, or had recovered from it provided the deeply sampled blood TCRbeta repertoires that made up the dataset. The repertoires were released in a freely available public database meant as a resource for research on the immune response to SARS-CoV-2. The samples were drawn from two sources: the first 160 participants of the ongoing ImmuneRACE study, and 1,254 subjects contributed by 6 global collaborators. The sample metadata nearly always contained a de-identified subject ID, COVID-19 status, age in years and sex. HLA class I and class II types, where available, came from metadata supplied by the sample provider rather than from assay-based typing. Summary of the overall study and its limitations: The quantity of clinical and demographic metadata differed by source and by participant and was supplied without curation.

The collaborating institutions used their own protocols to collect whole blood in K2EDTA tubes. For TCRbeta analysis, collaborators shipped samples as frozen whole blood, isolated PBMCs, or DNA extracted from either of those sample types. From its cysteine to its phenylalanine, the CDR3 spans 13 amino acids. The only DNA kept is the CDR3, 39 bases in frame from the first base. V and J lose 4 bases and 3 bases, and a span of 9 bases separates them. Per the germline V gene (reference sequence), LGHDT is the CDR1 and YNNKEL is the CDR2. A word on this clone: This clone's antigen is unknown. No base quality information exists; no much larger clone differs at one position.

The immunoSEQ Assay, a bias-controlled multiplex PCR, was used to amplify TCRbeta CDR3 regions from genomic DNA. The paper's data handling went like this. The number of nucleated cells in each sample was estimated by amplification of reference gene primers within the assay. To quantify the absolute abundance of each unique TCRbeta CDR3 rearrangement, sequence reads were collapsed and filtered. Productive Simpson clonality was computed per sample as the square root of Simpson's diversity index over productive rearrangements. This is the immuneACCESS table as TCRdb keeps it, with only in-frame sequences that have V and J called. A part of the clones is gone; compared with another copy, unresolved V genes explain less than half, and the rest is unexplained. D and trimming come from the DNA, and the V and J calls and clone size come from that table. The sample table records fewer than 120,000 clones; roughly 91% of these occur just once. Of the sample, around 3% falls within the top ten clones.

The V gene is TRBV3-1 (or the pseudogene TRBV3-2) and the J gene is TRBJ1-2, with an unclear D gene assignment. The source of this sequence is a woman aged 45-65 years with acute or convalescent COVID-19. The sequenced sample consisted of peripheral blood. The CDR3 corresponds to CASSPRSDYGYTF. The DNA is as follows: TGTGCCAGCAGCCCTCGTTCAGACTATGGCTACACCTTC.